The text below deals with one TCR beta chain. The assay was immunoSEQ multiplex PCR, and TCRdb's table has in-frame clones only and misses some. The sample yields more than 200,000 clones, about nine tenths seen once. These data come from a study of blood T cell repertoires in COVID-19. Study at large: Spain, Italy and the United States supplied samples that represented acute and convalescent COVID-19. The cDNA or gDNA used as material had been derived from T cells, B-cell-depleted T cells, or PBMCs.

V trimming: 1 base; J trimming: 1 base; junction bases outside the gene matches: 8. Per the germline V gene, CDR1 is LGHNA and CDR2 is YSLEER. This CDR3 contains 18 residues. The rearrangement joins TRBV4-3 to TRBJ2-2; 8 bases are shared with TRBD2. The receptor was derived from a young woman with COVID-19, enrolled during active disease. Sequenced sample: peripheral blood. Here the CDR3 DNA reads TGCGCCAGCAGCCAAGTACTGGCGGGGGGCAGGAACACCGGGGAGCTGTTTTTT. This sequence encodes CASSQVLAGGRNTGELFF.